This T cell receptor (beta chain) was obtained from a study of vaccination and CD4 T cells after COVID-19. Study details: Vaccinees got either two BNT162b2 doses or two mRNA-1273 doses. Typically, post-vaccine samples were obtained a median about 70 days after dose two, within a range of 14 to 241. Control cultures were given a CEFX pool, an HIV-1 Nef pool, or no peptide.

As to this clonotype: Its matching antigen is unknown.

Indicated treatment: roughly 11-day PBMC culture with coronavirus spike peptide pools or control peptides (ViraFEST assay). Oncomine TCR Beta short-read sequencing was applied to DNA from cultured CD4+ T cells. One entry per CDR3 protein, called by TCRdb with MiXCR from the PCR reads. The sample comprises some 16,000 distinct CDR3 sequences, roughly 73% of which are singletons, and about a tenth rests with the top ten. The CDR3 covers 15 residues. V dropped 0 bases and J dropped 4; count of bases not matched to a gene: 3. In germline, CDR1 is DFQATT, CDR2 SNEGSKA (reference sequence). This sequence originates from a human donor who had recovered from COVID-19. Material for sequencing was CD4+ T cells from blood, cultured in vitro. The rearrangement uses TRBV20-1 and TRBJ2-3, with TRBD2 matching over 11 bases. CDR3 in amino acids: CSARDLAGGSDTQYF. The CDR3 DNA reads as TGCAGTGCTAGAGATCTAGCGGGAGGATCAGATACGCAGTATTTT.